These 9 T cell receptor beta chains originate from one sample sequenced in a study of blood T cells in healthy people across ages. Alongside a J-beta primer mix, a sample-barcoded 5' primer served in a second PCR lasting about 6 to 12 cycles. TCRdb recomputed calls from the 5' RACE reads with MiXCR, one row per CDR3 protein. The table includes around 1.5 million distinct CDR3 sequences, approximately 40% detected once. Input material: blood. These receptors were obtained from a woman under 30 in good health.

This clonotype was observed a handful of times. The rearrangement uses TRBV5-1 and TRBJ2-3; the match to TRBD2 covers 9 bases. Losses at the gene ends were 8 bases for V and 4 bases for J; bases not matched to a gene: 11. CDR3 length: 15 residues. Germline V gene sequence: CDR1 SGHRS, CDR2 YFSETQ. The CDR3 sequence: CARIGVAGAPDTQYF. In nucleotides, the CDR3 is TGCGCCAGGATCGGGGTAGCGGGGGCCCCAGATACGCAGTATTTT. The complete variable domain, with remaining parts taken from reference TRBV5-1 and TRBJ2-3, reads KAGVTQTPRYLIKTRGQQVTLSCSPISGHRSVSWYQQTPGQGLQFLFEYFSETQRNKGNFPGRFSGRQFSNSRSEMNVSTLELGDSALYLCARIGVAGAPDTQYFGPGTRLTVL.

This clonotype was recorded once. This may arise from a read error, as a much more abundant clone is one base away. This rearrangement joins TRBV29-1 to TRBJ2-7; D is possibly TRBD1 (6 bases). CDR1 and CDR2 from the germline V gene are SQVTM and ANQGSEA. The CDR3 runs 12 residues. The CDR3 region has the DNA TGCGGCGCCTATGTAGGGGGTTACGAGCAGTACTTC. Its protein is CGAYVGGYEQYF.

The chain carries TRBV10-3 and TRBJ2-2; a possible D gene is TRBD2 (5 bases). From germline, CDR1 is ENHRY and CDR2 SYGVKD. The CDR3 consists of 14 residues. Trimming removed 4 bases from V and 4 bases from J, with 10 bases in between. CDR3 DNA: TGTGCCATCAGTGCGGGGTCGGGCACCGGGGAGCTGTTTTTT. It specifies CAISAGSGTGELFF.

In DNA form, the CDR3 reads TGCAGTGTTCACCTTGGGCAGGGGGGGAACACTGAAGCTTTCTTT. Translated, it gives CSVHLGQGGNTEAFF. The genes are TRBV20-1 and TRBJ1-1; TRBD1 aligns across 7 bases. Germline V gene data show CDR1 as DFQATT and CDR2 as SNEGSKA (reference sequence). Trimming took 7 bases from V and 1 from J; bases not matched to a gene: 12. This CDR3 is 15 amino acids long.

This chain joins TRBV6-1 and TRBJ2-4, with D possibly being TRBD1 (5 bases). Matching the DNA end better, TRBJ2-7 makes the J call doubtful. The CDR3 contains 14 residues. Germline-derived CDR1 and CDR2 are MNHNS and SASEGT. CDR3 coding DNA: TGTGCCAGCAGTGAGGCAAGACAGCACTACGAGCAGTACTTC. Residues: CASSEARQHYEQYF.

V gene TRBV7-8 combines with J gene TRBJ2-7; the match to TRBD2 covers 11 bases. The CDR3 consists of 14 residues. CDR1 is SGHVS, CDR2 FQNEAQ, per germline. J gave up 2 bases and V 6 bases, and 3 bases lay outside the gene matches. The CDR3 loop is CASSDSGGAYEQYF. CDR3 coding DNA: TGTGCCAGCAGTGATAGCGGGGGGGCCTACGAGCAGTACTTC. The full variable domain, in which reference TRBV7-8 and TRBJ2-7 provide the parts outside the CDR3, is GAGVSQSPRYKVAKRGQDVALRCDPISGHVSLFWYQQALGQGPEFLTYFQNEAQLDKSGLPSDRFFAERPEGSVSTLKIQRTQQEDSAVYLCASSDSGGAYEQYFGPGTRLTVT.

This chain joins TRBV20-1 and TRBJ2-7; D perhaps matches TRBD1 (7 bases). The CDR3 totals 16 residues. Germline lookup yields CDR1 DFQATT and CDR2 SNEGSKA (reference sequence). V lost 6 bases and J 7 bases, leaving 28 bases between the germline ends. The CDR3, as DNA: TGCAGTGCGTTAGCAGGGGGGAACCGGGCCCTTGGGGAGCAGTACTTC. Its translation is CSALAGGNRALGEQYF.

This clonotype was observed a handful of times. V is TRBV6-5 and J is TRBJ2-7; no clear D. V lost 5 bases, J lost 5 bases, and 10 bases lay in between. The CDR3 has 12 amino acids. Germline values: CDR1 MNHEY, CDR2 SVGAGI. The CDR3 DNA is TGTGCCAGCAGTGACGGATACCACGAGCAGTACTTC. This codes for CASSDGYHEQYF.

This clonotype has a handful of counts. The J gene is TRBJ2-7, the V gene TRBV10-3; 8 nucleotides line up with TRBD2. The CDR3 runs 14 residues. From germline, CDR1 is ENHRY and CDR2 SYGVKD. J was trimmed by 3 bases and V by 6 bases; bases with no gene match: 7. Here the CDR3 reads CAIRSTSGSYEQYF. CDR3 DNA sequence: TGTGCCATCAGATCCACTAGCGGCAGCTACGAGCAGTACTTC.